This entry describes one T cell receptor beta chain. Running of the assay took place at deep level. Profiling relied on immunoSEQ multiplex PCR, and the TCRdb table lists in-frame clones only, not all of them. The sample lists over 95,000 clones, 65% to 75% occurring once. This entry belongs to a study of shared clonotypes between healthy human individuals. Study as a whole: The study drew on two women and a few men aged 18 to 49 as donors.

CDR1 MNHEY and CDR2 SMNVEV come from the germline V gene (reference sequence). This CDR3 spans 12 amino acids. The trim removed 5 bases at V and 7 bases at J, leaving 3 bases unmatched. Sequencing used memory CD8+ T cells sorted from blood. Subset given: CD45RO+ cells pooled with CCR7-negative TemRA cells. The TCR originated in a woman aged 30 to 39 in good health. The J gene is TRBJ2-7, the V gene TRBV27; the match to TRBD1 covers 9 bases. The CDR3 region is CASSQGQGEQYF. DNA of the CDR3: TGTGCCAGCAGTCAGGGACAGGGAGAGCAGTACTTC.